A single sample is the source of the 27 T cell receptor beta chains below, sequenced in a study of cytomegalovirus exposure and HLA in healthy donors (dated by TCRdb to about 2017). The receptor library was made with the immunoSEQ multiplex PCR assay. A mixture of 60 forward primers for TCR Vbeta segments and 13 reverse primers for TCR Jbeta segments was used in the multiplex PCR. In its TCRdb copy, this immuneACCESS table keeps in-frame sequences only and misses some clones. Where compared with another copy, unresolved V genes explain less than half of these, and the others have no known cause. The sample records about 160,000 clones, 78% of which are singletons. 1.4% of the sample is taken by the ten largest. What was sequenced was PBMCs. These receptors were collected from a male donor in good health and CMV-seronegative.

The chain links TRBV28 to TRBJ2-7; 7 bases agree with TRBD2. The ends lost 10 bases at V and 9 bases at J; junction bases unmatched: 18. The CDR3 length is 14 residues. CDR1 is MDHEN and CDR2 is SYDVKM in the germline V gene. CDR3 nucleotide sequence: TGTGCCATCGGACCCCGGCGGGAGCTCGACGGGCAGTACTTC. Translating gives CAIGPRRELDGQYF. The full variable domain, with the rest looked up from reference TRBV28 and TRBJ2-7, is DVKVTQSSRYLVKRTGEKVFLECVQDMDHENMFWYRQDPGLGLRLIYFSYDVKMKEKGDIPEGYSVSREKKERFSLILESASTNQTSMYLCAIGPRRELDGQYFGPGTRLTVT.

The rearrangement joins TRBV9 to TRBJ2-7, with D maybe TRBD2 (6 bases). V lost 3 bases and J lost 6, with 13 bases in between. The CDR3 totals 13 residues. Germline CDR1 and CDR2: SGDLS and YYNGEE. DNA for the CDR3: TGTGCCAGCAGCGCCACCATGGGAGGCGAGCAGTACTTC. It specifies CASSATMGGEQYF.

V and J are TRBV18 and TRBJ1-2, with 7 positions matching TRBD1. V was pared by 2 bases and J by 4 bases, with 7 bases of the junction left unmatched. Germline lookup yields CDR1 KGHSH and CDR2 LQKENI. The CDR3 is 15 amino acids. CDR3 coding DNA: TGTGCCAGCTCACCAGCGTCAGGGGGTACCTATGGCTACACCTTC. It specifies CASSPASGGTYGYTF.

The chain employs TRBV13 and TRBJ2-7, with TRBD2 matching over 9 bases. Germline CDR1 is PRHDT and CDR2 is FYEKMQ (reference sequence). V lost 5 bases and J lost 6; bases outside the gene matches: 11. The CDR3 spans 15 residues. The CDR3 sequence: CASSLSGTSPTEQYF. As DNA, the CDR3 is TGTGCCAGCAGCCTGTCAGGGACTAGCCCTACCGAGCAGTACTTC.

The V gene is TRBV5-1, the J gene TRBJ1-5; 9 bases fit TRBD1. The germline V gene encodes CDR1 SGHRS and CDR2 YFSETQ. After removal of 4 bases from V and 7 bases from J, the junction contained 9 bases not matched to a gene. This CDR3 has 15 residues. The CDR3 loop is CASSPGQGAGQPQHF. The DNA for the CDR3 is TGCGCCAGCAGCCCGGGACAGGGTGCCGGACAGCCCCAGCATTTT.

This chain uses TRBV6-4 with TRBJ2-2; 7 bases agree with TRBD2. CDR1 and CDR2 from the germline V gene are MRHNA and SNTAGT. The CDR3 consists of 16 residues. The ends lost 2 bases at V and 0 bases at J; junction bases unmatched: 3. CDR3 sequence reads: CASSDSGIANTGELFF. The CDR3 DNA is TGTGCCAGCAGTGACAGCGGGATCGCGAACACCGGGGAGCTGTTTTTT.

J is TRBJ2-7 and V is TRBV5-4, with TRBD2 as a possible D gene (5 bases). From germline, CDR1 is SGHNT and CDR2 YYREEE (reference sequence). Trimming shortened V by 2 bases and J by 3 bases, and 9 bases separated the two germline ends. This CDR3 comprises 13 residues. The CDR3, as DNA: TGTGCCAGCAGCTTCGGGGATCGCTACGAGCAGTACTTC. Translation gives CASSFGDRYEQYF.

The chain couples TRBV19 to TRBJ1-2; perhaps TRBD1 as D (5 bases). V shed 3 bases and J shed 0 bases, with 11 bases lying between them. Looked up from germline, CDR1 is LNHDA and CDR2 is SQIVND (reference sequence). The CDR3 spans 15 residues. The CDR3 loop reads CASSITGPANYGYTF. The CDR3, as DNA: TGTGCCAGTAGTATTACAGGACCCGCTAACTATGGCTACACCTTC. Based on the CDR3 plus reference TRBV19 and TRBJ1-2, the full variable domain is DGGITQSPKYLFRKEGQNVTLSCEQNLNHDAMYWYRQDPGQGLRLIYYSQIVNDFQKGDIAEGYSVSREKKESFPLTVTSAQKNPTAFYLCASSITGPANYGYTFGSGTRLTVV.

The rearrangement links TRBV28 to TRBJ2-5; D possibly corresponds to TRBD2 (5 bases). CDR1 is MDHEN and CDR2 is SYDVKM in the germline V gene. The CDR3 is made up of 14 amino acids. Trimming shortened V by 10 bases and J by 4 bases, and 19 bases separated the two germline ends. The CDR3 DNA reads TGTGCCACCCGCCGAGGGATAGAGGGAGAGACCCAGTACTTC. Translated: CATRRGIEGETQYF.

The chain links TRBV6-1 to TRBJ1-3; 8 nucleotides line up with TRBD1. CDR1 and CDR2 (germline): MNHNS, SASEGT. V gave up 3 bases and J gave up 8 bases; unmatched junction bases: 9. This CDR3 is built from 15 residues. CDR3 residues: CASSDYGQGRDTIYF. The CDR3 DNA reads TGTGCCAGCAGTGATTATGGACAGGGAAGGGACACCATATATTTT.

This chain links TRBV7-2 with TRBJ1-4; a possible D gene is TRBD1 (5 bases). Trimming shortened V by 5 bases and J by 9 bases, and 19 bases separated the two germline ends. Germline values: CDR1 SGHTA, CDR2 FQGNSA. The CDR3 has 15 residues. As DNA, the CDR3 is TGTGCCAGCAGCCCGAGTAGTGGGGGAGGGCAAAAACTGTTTTTT. This gives the protein CASSPSSGGGQKLFF.

The V gene is TRBV29-1, the J gene TRBJ1-1; 9 positions match TRBD1. The CDR3 spans 13 residues. The germline V gene has CDR1 SQVTM and CDR2 ANQGSEA. Trimming cost V 3 bases and J 4 bases; bases outside gene matches: 3. The CDR3 spells CSVEGTGSTEAFF. CDR3 in DNA: TGCAGCGTTGAGGGGACAGGGAGCACTGAAGCTTTCTTT.

V gene TRBV7-3 combines with J gene TRBJ2-2, with TRBD2 identical over 9 bases. Germline loops: CDR1 SGHTA, CDR2 FQGTGA. V gave up 4 bases and J gave up 6 bases; unmatched junction bases: 3. This CDR3 spans 14 amino acids. The DNA for the CDR3 is TGTGCCAGCAGCTCTCTAGCGGGGCCCGGGGAGCTGTTTTTT. It encodes CASSSLAGPGELFF.

This rearrangement joins TRBV15 to TRBJ1-1; D may be TRBD1 (6 bases). Germline lookup yields CDR1 LNHNV and CDR2 YYDKDF (reference sequence). The CDR3 covers 14 residues. The V end was cut by 5 bases, the J end by 1 base, with 11 bases between. Here the CDR3 DNA reads TGTGCCACCAGCGGACGGACAGAGAACACTGAAGCTTTCTTT. Its translation: CATSGRTENTEAFF. Together with reference TRBV15 and TRBJ1-1, the CDR3 gives the full variable domain: DAMVIQNPRYQVTQFGKPVTLSCSQTLNHNVMYWYQQKSSQAPKLLFHYYDKDFNNEADTPDNFQSRRPNTSFCFLDIRSPGLGDTAMYLCATSGRTENTEAFFGQGTRLTVV.

CDR3 bases: TGCGCCAGCAGCCAACCGACTAGCGGGGCCAGGTATACGCAGTATTTT. Its translation is CASSQPTSGARYTQYF. This chain uses TRBV4-1 with TRBJ2-3; 11 positions agree with TRBD2. The CDR3 extends over 16 amino acids. J was trimmed by 7 bases and V by 2 bases; bases with no gene match: 8. Germline assignment: CDR1 MGHRA and CDR2 YSYEKL.

This rearrangement joins TRBV11-3 to TRBJ2-7, with TRBD1 matching over 10 bases. The germline V gene encodes CDR1 SGHNT and CDR2 YENEEA. After removal of 5 bases from V and 2 bases from J, the junction contained 6 bases not matched to a gene. This CDR3 has 15 residues. For the CDR3, the DNA is TGTGCCAGCAGCCCGGGTGGGACAGGGGCCTACGAGCAGTACTTC. It codes for CASSPGGTGAYEQYF.

This chain connects TRBV10-3 to TRBJ2-7, with 10 bases that match TRBD2. J gave up 0 bases and V 4 bases, and 3 bases lay outside the gene matches. CDR1 is ENHRY and CDR2 is SYGVKD in the germline V gene. CDR3 size: 15 residues. Here the CDR3 DNA reads TGTGCCATCAGTGGAGCTAGCGGGAGCTCCTACGAGCAGTACTTC. This encodes CAISGASGSSYEQYF.

A few counts support this clone. Other DNA sequences of this sample code for an identical CDR3. The chain links TRBV6-6 to TRBJ2-2; TRBD2 is a possible D gene (6 bases). V lost 7 bases, J lost 2 bases, and 11 bases lay in between. This CDR3 has 14 residues. The germline CDR1 and CDR2 sequences are MNHNY and SVGAGI (reference sequence). The CDR3 region has the DNA TGTGCCAGCACCCGGGGGACTAACACCGGGGAGCTGTTTTTT. Protein: CASTRGTNTGELFF.

The chain employs TRBV19 and TRBJ2-1; TRBD1 matches at 12 bases. The CDR3 sequence is 15 residues long. V trimming: 4 bases; J trimming: 8 bases; junction bases outside the gene matches: 6. The germline CDR1 and CDR2 sequences are LNHDA and SQIVND (reference sequence). CDR3 region: CASSTGTGGFDEQFF. DNA for the CDR3: TGTGCCAGTAGTACCGGGACAGGGGGCTTCGATGAGCAGTTCTTC. The full variable domain, completed using reference TRBV19 and TRBJ2-1, is DGGITQSPKYLFRKEGQNVTLSCEQNLNHDAMYWYRQDPGQGLRLIYYSQIVNDFQKGDIAEGYSVSREKKESFPLTVTSAQKNPTAFYLCASSTGTGGFDEQFFGPGTRLTVL.

V is TRBV2 and J is TRBJ2-5, with D perhaps matching TRBD2 (5 bases). Germline V lookup: CDR1 SNHLY, CDR2 FYNNEI. The CDR3 spans 17 residues. V gave up 0 bases and J gave up 2 bases, with 16 bases separating them. CDR3 nucleotide sequence: TGTGCCAGCAGTGAAGCGCTTCTTGGACTCCGGCAAGAGACCCAGTACTTC. It encodes CASSEALLGLRQETQYF.

V gene TRBV5-1 combines with J gene TRBJ2-7; TRBD1 is a possible D gene (6 bases). Per germline, CDR1 SGHRS and CDR2 YFSETQ. The length of the CDR3 is 15 residues. Deletions cut 0 bases from V and 2 bases from J, with 12 bases between. As DNA, the CDR3 is TGCGCCAGCAGCTTGGAAGGCAGGGGACCCTACGAGCAGTACTTC. This codes for CASSLEGRGPYEQYF.

Here the CDR3 DNA reads TGTGCCAGCCTAGACAGGGGCGCTGAAGCTTTCTTT. This gives the protein CASLDRGAEAFF. V usage is TRBV28 and J usage is TRBJ1-1, with 8 bases aligning to TRBD1. V was pared by 8 bases and J by 6 bases, with 5 bases of the junction left unmatched. The CDR3 length is 12 residues. The germline CDR1 and CDR2 sequences are MDHEN and SYDVKM.

CDR3 loop: CASSTDYNEQFF. Here the CDR3 DNA reads TGTGCCAGCAGCACAGACTACAATGAGCAGTTCTTC. The chain uses TRBV6-6 and TRBJ2-1, with D unresolved. Between the trimmed V and J ends, which lost 6 bases and 3 bases, there was a span of 6 bases. The germline V gene encodes CDR1 MNHNY and CDR2 SVGAGI (reference sequence). The CDR3 is made up of 12 amino acids.

The rearrangement uses TRBV10-3 and TRBJ1-1; D perhaps matches TRBD1 (5 bases). Germline CDR1 is ENHRY and CDR2 is SYGVKD. The CDR3 spans 14 residues. The ends were cut back, 8 bases at V and 2 bases at J, with 15 bases in the middle. CDR3 DNA sequence: TGTGCCATCGGGGGTACGGGGGTAAACACTGAAGCTTTCTTT. Translating it yields CAIGGTGVNTEAFF.

With respect to this clone: The junction departs from germline at one end; a sequencing error may be responsible. The chain employs TRBV2 and TRBJ2-5; 13 bases are a match to TRBD2. The CDR3 has 16 amino acids. CDR1 is SNHLY and CDR2 is FYNNEI in the germline V gene. The CDR3 protein is CASSWGLAGPQEAQYF. CDR3 nucleotide sequence: TGTGCCAGCAGTTGGGGACTAGCGGGGCCTCAAGAGGCCCAGTACTTC.

This clone was counted a few times. The chain has TRBV19 and TRBJ2-6; possibly TRBD2 for D (5 bases). There are 14 residues in the CDR3. Trimming took 9 bases from V and 3 from J, leaving 12 bases between them. CDR1 and CDR2 from the germline V gene are LNHDA and SQIVND (reference sequence). This CDR3 is CASYPGFGANVLTF. The CDR3 bases are TGTGCCAGCTACCCGGGGTTTGGGGCCAACGTCCTGACTTTC.

The chain combines TRBV7-8 with TRBJ2-5; weak D call: TRBD1 (6 bases). V shed 1 base and J shed 4 bases, with 19 bases lying between them. This CDR3 spans 17 amino acids. CDR1 is SGHVS and CDR2 is FQNEAQ in the germline V gene. CDR3 amino acids: CASSLGGGQLSGETQYF. The CDR3 nucleotides are TGTGCCAGCAGCTTAGGAGGAGGACAGTTAAGTGGAGAGACCCAGTACTTC.